The T cell receptor beta chain described here comes from a study of cytomegalovirus exposure and HLA in healthy donors. The V segment lost 2 bases and the J segment 2 bases; nucleotides outside the gene matches: 8. This CDR3 comprises 16 residues. Germline V gene sequence: CDR1 SGHTA, CDR2 FQGNSA. To note about this clone: Its antigen is unknown.

Each donor's status was that of a healthy bone marrow donor. PCR used 60 Vbeta primers and 13 Jbeta primers. Per the study methods: Some 12 million shared chains were among the roughly 80 million unique TCR beta chains that a later analysis counted. Profiling relied on immunoSEQ multiplex PCR, and the TCRdb table lists in-frame clones only, not all of them. That table supplies the V and J calls and clone size; D and trimming were determined from the DNA. This sample has more than 95,000 clones, with over 80% found just once. Regarding the study as a whole: Reported results showed that the classifier diagnosed cytomegalovirus status with high specificity and sensitivity. Donors belonging to an Asian-associated ancestry cluster reportedly showed fewer N-insertions in productive TCRs than the approximately 700-donor mean, according to what a later analysis found.

The chain recombines TRBV7-2 with TRBJ1-2, with 7 nucleotides matching TRBD1. This sequence originates from a man younger than 45 in good health and CMV-seropositive. The sample comprised PBMCs. The CDR3 loop is CASSLSTGDVNYGYTF. In DNA, the CDR3 is TGTGCCAGCAGCTTATCAACAGGGGACGTCAACTATGGCTACACCTTC.